Detailed here is one TCR beta chain. This clonotype was seen a handful of times. This receptor's antigen is unknown. Base-call qualities are not available, and no considerably larger clone is one nucleotide away. The sample comes from a study of early T cells in non-severe SARS-CoV-2 infection (dated by TCRdb to the early 2020s). Background for the entire study: Because TCR sequencing was done on bulk RNA from unsorted whole blood, the alpha and beta chains could not be paired. Study-level results and caveats: VDJdb matching was skewed toward anti-spike CD8 responses and likely underestimated virus-specific expansions by missing private and CD4 specificities.

Libraries were constructed by 5' RACE. Sequencing relied on a NextSeq 500. To correct for sequencing error and PCR bias, the TCR library protocol tagged individual cDNA molecules with unique molecular identifiers. Both TCR alpha and beta chains were sequenced, and tight co-correlation was observed between alpha and beta sequence abundances in each sample. In the authors' own workflow: Decombinator V4 was used to annotate TCR sequences for V gene, J gene and CDR3. TCRs were defined as expanded if a significant change between any two time points was detected under a Poisson model with p below 0.0001. TCR abundances were normalised to the total number of TCRs sequenced in each sample and reported as counts per million. TRAV1-2 paired with TRAJ12, TRAJ20 or TRAJ33 defined MAIT TCRs, while TRAV10 paired with TRAJ18 defined iNKT TCRs. VDJdb, accessed 1 November 2021, was searched for CMV, EBV and SARS-CoV-2 annotated TCRs, with TCRs annotated for multiple antigens excluded. TCRdb cleaned the public reads at Q25 with fastp, built clones with MiXCR and kept in-frame beta chains. Rows are combined by CDR3 protein, so each entry shows the most common genes and DNA. Here the V and J calls rest on TCRdb's processing, not on the authors' analysis. A total of tens of thousands of distinct CDR3 sequences appear in this sample, about a tenth of them only once. 7.6% of the sample comes from the top ten.

Set within a cohort of healthcare workers in London, UK, this nested case-control study involved weekly PCR testing of nasopharyngeal swabs along with blood sampling. Healthcare workers were recruited between 23 and 31 March 2020, during the week of the UK lockdown, and were followed weekly for up to about 15 weeks. CDR1 and CDR2 (LNHDA, SQIVND) derive from the germline V gene (reference sequence). Clipping removes 7 bases from V and 0 bases from J, with 8 as the unmatched junction base count. The CDR3 has 18 amino acids, counting the end cysteine and phenylalanine. Just CDR3 DNA is preserved here, 54 bases in frame from base 1.

The receptor's source is an adult who was a healthcare worker with PCR-confirmed SARS-CoV-2 infection or an uninfected control (not recorded which). Sequences were derived from whole blood, sampled at baseline. The chain is encoded by TRBV19 joined to TRBJ2-3; 15 bases in the junction line up with TRBD2. The CDR3 here reads CASNTPGLAGGSTDTQYF. The DNA reads TGTGCCAGTAACACCCCGGGACTAGCGGGGGGTAGCACAGATACGCAGTATTTT.